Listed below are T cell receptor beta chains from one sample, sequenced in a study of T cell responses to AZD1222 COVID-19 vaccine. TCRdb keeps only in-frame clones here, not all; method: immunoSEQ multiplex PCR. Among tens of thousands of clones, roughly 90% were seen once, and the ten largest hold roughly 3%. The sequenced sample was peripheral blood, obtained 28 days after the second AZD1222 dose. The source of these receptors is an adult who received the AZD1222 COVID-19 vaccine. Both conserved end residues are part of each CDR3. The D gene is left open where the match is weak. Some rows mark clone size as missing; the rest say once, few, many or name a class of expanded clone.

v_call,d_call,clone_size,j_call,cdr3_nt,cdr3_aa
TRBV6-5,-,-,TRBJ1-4,TGTGCCAGCAGTTACTCGGGCGGTAATGAAAAACTGTTTTTT,CASSYSGGNEKLFF
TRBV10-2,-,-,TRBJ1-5,TGCGCCAGCTCTGAAAATAGCAATCAGCCCCAGCATTTT,CASSENSNQPQHF
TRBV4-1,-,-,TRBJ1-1,TGCGCCAGCAGCCGAGCAGAGAACACTGAAGCTTTCTTT,CASSRAENTEAFF
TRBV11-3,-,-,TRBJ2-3,TGTGCCAGCTCCAGGGACGGGAGCACAGATACGCAGTATTTT,CASSRDGSTDTQYF
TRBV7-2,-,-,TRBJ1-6,TGTGCCAGCAGCTCCACCTTTTTTGATTCACCCCTCCACTTT,CASSSTFFDSPLHF
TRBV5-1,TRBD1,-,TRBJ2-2,TGCGCCAGCAGCTCCACCCCGACAGGGGGCTACACCGGGGAGCTGTTTTTT,CASSSTPTGGYTGELFF
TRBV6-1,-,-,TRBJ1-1,TGTGCCAGCAGTGAATTACAGGTGTCTGAAGCTTTCTTT,CASSELQVSEAFF
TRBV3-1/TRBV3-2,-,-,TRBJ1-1,TGTGCCAGCAGCCAAGGAGGGCTGAACACTGAAGCTTTCTTT,CASSQGGLNTEAFF
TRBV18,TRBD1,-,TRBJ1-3,TGTGCCAGCTCACCTCTGACGTCCACGGGACAGGGAGGCGGAAACACCATATATTTT,CASSPLTSTGQGGGNTIYF
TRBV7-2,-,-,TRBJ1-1,TGTGCCAGCAGCTTACTGGGTTTGAACACTGAAGCTTTCTTT,CASSLLGLNTEAFF
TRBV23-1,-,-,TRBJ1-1,TGCGCCAGCAGTCAAGAGGAAACTGAAGCTTTCTTT,CASSQEETEAFF
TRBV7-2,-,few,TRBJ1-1,TGTGCCAGCAGCTTACAGGGGTGGACTGAAGCTTTCTTT,CASSLQGWTEAFF
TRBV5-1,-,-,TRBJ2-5,TGCGCCAGCAGCTTCCAGTCTGTCCAAGAGACCCAGTACTTC,CASSFQSVQETQYF
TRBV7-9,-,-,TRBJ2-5,TGTGCCAGCAGCCCGATCAGATACGCTGAGACCCAGTACTTC,CASSPIRYAETQYF
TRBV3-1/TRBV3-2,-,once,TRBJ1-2,TGTGCCAGCAGCCCTAACCAGGGCAACCCTAACTATGGCTACACCTTC,CASSPNQGNPNYGYTF
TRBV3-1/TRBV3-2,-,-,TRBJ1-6,TGTGCCAGCAGCCAAGGCTCAGGGTATTCACCCCTCCACTTT,CASSQGSGYSPLHF
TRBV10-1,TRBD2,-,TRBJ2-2,TGCGCCAGCAGCGGGAGGGGTAATGACACCGGGGAGCTGTTTTTT,CASSGRGNDTGELFF
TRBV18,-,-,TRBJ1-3,TGTGCCAGCTCACCTGATGGGGGGTCTGGAAACACCATATATTTT,CASSPDGGSGNTIYF
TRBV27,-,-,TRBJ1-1,TGTGCCAGCAGTTTATCCGGTGGTGCCACTGAAGCTTTCTTT,CASSLSGGATEAFF
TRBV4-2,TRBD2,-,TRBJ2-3,TGTGCCAGCAGCCGCGGGACTAGCGGGGGGCAAGATACGCAGTATTTT,CASSRGTSGGQDTQYF
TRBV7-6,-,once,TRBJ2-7,TGTGCCAGCAGCTTAGGTGGCTCAGGCTCCTACGAGCAGTACTTC,CASSLGGSGSYEQYF
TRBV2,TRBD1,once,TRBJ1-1,TGTGCCAGCAGATTGGACAGGGCGGCGAACACTGAAGCTTTCTTT,CASRLDRAANTEAFF
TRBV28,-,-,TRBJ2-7,TGTGCCAGCAGTTTGGGTGGGGCAGGAGATTACGAGCAGTACTTC,CASSLGGAGDYEQYF
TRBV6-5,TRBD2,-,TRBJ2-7,TGTGCCAGCAAACGGGGGGAGGGGCCCTCCTACGAGCAGTACTTC,CASKRGEGPSYEQYF
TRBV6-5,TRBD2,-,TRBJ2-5,TGTGCCAGCAGTTTGGGGGGGTCGGTGACCCAGTACTTC,CASSLGGSVTQYF
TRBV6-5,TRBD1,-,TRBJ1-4,TGTGCCAGCAGTCTACGACAGGGGGTGGATGAAAAACTGTTTTTT,CASSLRQGVDEKLFF
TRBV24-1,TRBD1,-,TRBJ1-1,TGTGCCACCGCCGGGACAGAGAACACTGAAGCTTTCTTT,CATAGTENTEAFF
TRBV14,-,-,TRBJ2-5,TGTGCCAGCAGCCAAGACGCGGGCGGGGAGACCCAGTACTTC,CASSQDAGGETQYF
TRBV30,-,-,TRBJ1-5,TGTGCCTGGGGGTTTGGGGGTGGTCAGCCCCAGCATTTT,CAWGFGGGQPQHF
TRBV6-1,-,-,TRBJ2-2,TGTGCCAGCAGTGGGGCGGGACAGTCGAACACCGGGGAGCTGTTTTTT,CASSGAGQSNTGELFF
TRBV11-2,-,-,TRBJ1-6,TGTGCCAGCAGCCGAACCACCACAGGAGGCTCCTATAATTCACCCCTCCACTTT,CASSRTTTGGSYNSPLHF
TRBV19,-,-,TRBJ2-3,TGTGCCAGTAGCCTCTCGACCAGCGGTGCCAGCACAGATACGCAGTATTTT,CASSLSTSGASTDTQYF
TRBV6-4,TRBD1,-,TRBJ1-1,TGTGCCAGCAGCCCTGAAGGAGGGGGCGGTTGGGGGACTGAAGCTTTCTTT,CASSPEGGGGWGTEAFF
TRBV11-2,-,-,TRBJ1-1,TGTGCCAGCAGCTTAGACCTCCCCACTGAAGCTTTCTTT,CASSLDLPTEAFF
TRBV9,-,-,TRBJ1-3,TGTGCCAGCAGCGAGGGCCCTGGAAACACCATATATTTT,CASSEGPGNTIYF
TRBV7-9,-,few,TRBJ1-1,TGTGCCAGCAGGTCCGTAGGGGTTACTGAAGCTTTCTTT,CASRSVGVTEAFF
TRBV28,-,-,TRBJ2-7,TGTGCCAGCAGCTGGAGGCGTCTCCTCTCCTACGAGCAGTACTTC,CASSWRRLLSYEQYF
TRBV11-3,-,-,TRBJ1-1,TGTGCCAGCAGCTCAAGCTGGGAGGGGACTGAAGCTTTCTTT,CASSSSWEGTEAFF
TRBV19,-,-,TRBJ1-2,TGTGCCAGTAGTGTTACCGGGACCTCAGCTGGCTACACCTTC,CASSVTGTSAGYTF
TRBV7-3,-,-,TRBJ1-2,TGTGCCAGCTCCTCGTCAGGGTTTATCTATGGCTACACCTTC,CASSSSGFIYGYTF
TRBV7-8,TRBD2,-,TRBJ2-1,TGTGCCAGCAGCGGACGGCGGGAGCCGGGCAATGAGCAGTTCTTC,CASSGRREPGNEQFF
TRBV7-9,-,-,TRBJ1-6,TGTGCCAGCACACTGGAGGCTTCACCCCTCCACTTT,CASTLEASPLHF
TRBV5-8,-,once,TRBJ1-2,TGTGCCAGCAGCCGGGGGCCGGGGGCCGTGGACTATGGCTACACCTTC,CASSRGPGAVDYGYTF
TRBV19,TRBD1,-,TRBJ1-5,TGTGCCAGTAGCCGACAGGGCTACCAGCCCCAGCATTTT,CASSRQGYQPQHF
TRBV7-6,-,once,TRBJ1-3,TGTGCCAGCAGCAACCGGGTTCAGAGCTCTGGAAACACCATATATTTT,CASSNRVQSSGNTIYF